This T cell receptor (beta chain) was profiled in a study of blood T cell repertoires in COVID-19. Overall study context: Specimens from acute and convalescent COVID-19 originated in the United States, Italy and Spain. Sources were T cells, B-cell-depleted T cells, or PBMCs; the material itself was cDNA or gDNA.

The protocol was immunoSEQ multiplex PCR, while the TCRdb copy is restricted to in-frame clones and leaves out a portion. The profile shows 200,000 to 300,000 clones, 90% of them singletons. This CDR3 region has 15 residues. V lost 2 bases and J 5 bases, leaving 16 bases between the germline ends. CDR1 and CDR2 from the germline V gene are SGDLS and YYNGEE. The sequenced material came from peripheral blood. The sequence came from a woman between 40 and 50 years old with acute or convalescent COVID-19. This chain uses TRBV9 with TRBJ2-5; D might be TRBD2 (5 bases). The CDR3 loop is CASSVDRGPGETQYF. DNA for the CDR3: TGTGCCAGCAGCGTCGACCGGGGTCCCGGGGAGACCCAGTACTTC.